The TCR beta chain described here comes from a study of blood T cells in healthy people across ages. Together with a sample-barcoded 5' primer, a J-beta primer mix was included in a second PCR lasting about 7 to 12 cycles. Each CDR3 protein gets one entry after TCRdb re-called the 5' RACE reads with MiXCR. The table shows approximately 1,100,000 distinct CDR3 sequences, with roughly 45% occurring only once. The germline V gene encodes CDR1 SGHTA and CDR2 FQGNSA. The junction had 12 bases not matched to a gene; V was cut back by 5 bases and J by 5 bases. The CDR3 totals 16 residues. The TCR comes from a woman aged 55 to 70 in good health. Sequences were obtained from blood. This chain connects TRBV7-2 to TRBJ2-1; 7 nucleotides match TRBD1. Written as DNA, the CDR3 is TGTGCCAGCAGCCGCCGGCCGGGACAGCTAGACAATGAGCAGTTCTTC. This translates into CASSRRPGQLDNEQFF.